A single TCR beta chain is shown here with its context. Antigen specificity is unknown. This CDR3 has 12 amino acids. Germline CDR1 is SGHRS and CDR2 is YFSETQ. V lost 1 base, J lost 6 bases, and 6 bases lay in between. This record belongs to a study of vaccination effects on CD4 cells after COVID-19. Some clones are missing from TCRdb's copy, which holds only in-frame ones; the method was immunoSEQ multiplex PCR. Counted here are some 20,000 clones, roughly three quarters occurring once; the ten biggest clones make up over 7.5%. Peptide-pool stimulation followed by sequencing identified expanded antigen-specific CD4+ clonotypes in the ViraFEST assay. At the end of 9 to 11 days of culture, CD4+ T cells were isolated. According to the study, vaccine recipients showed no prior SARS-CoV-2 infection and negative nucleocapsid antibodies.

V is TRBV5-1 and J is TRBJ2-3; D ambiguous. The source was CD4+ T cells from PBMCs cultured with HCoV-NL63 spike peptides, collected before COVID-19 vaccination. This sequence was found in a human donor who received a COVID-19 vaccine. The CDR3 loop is CASSLLGDTQYF. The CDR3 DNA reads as TGCGCCAGCAGCTTGTTGGGGGATACGCAGTATTTT.